The clone carrying this T cell receptor beta chain has more than one count but fewer than ten. Its cognate antigen is unknown. The data originate from a study of beta chain features in type 1 diabetes. Background on the study: All samples together contributed around 98,000,000 sorted cells for examination. Study conclusions and caveats: There were fewer insertions and more deletions at the VDJ junctions of type 1 diabetes patients. Moderate yet significant TCRB CDR3 shortening was seen in Type 1 diabetes patients in all four CD4+ subsets.

The investigators reverse transcribed all of the isolated RNA, so they sequenced expressed TCRB transcripts. Sequencing was performed with immunoSEQ multiplex PCR; in TCRdb, only in-frame clones are kept and a portion is missing. The sample has hundreds of thousands of clones, more than 13% seen once. The CDR3 loop spans 13 amino acids. V was pared by 6 bases and J by 1 base, with 8 bases between. The germline V gene encodes CDR1 WNHNN and CDR2 SYGVQD (reference sequence). Sequencing was done on a sample of naive CD4+ T cells from blood. The chain uses TRBV10-1 and TRBJ2-3; no definite D call. The sequence was obtained from a man aged 18 to 30 with type 1 diabetes. The CDR3 here is CASSPRGTDTQYF. DNA for the CDR3: TGCGCCAGCAGCCCGAGAGGCACAGATACGCAGTATTTT.